These T cell receptor beta chains were read from a single sample in a study of blood T cell repertoires in COVID-19. Repertoires were generated with immunoSEQ multiplex PCR, while TCRdb's copy carries only in-frame clones and drops some. The table lists a few hundred thousand clones, around 86% of them singletons, with 5% to 6% in the top ten. The sequencing sample was made of PBMCs or T cells enriched from blood (not recorded which). These receptors all stem from a woman between 50 and 59 years old who had recovered from COVID-19. CDR3s include the opening cysteine and the closing phenylalanine or tryptophan. The D gene is left open where the match is weak. Not every row has a clone size; where given, it reads once, few, many or a size class.

. TRBJ1-1 TRBD1 TRBV29-1 TGCAGCGTCACGGGACAGGGGGCGCCGGGGAGCTCTGAAGCTTTCTTT CSVTGQGAPGSSEAFF
. TRBJ1-2 . TRBV29-1 TGCAGCGTTGTCCACCCGGCGGCAGGGGTCTATGGCTACACCTTC CSVVHPAAGVYGYTF
. TRBJ1-1 TRBD1 TRBV7-9 TGTCTATTAAAGACCGGGACAGGGGGGATGAACACTGAAGCTTTCTTT CLLKTGTGGMNTEAFF
. TRBJ2-5 . TRBV7-2 TGTGCCAGCAGCCCTACAGGGTGGGAGACCCAGTACTTC CASSPTGWETQYF
. TRBJ1-5 . TRBV27 TGTGCCAGCAGTCCCCGTGCAGGGTTTCAGCCCCAGCATTTT CASSPRAGFQPQHF
. TRBJ1-6 TRBD1 TRBV5-1 TGCGCCAGCAGCGTGACAGGGGGCGCGGGTAATTCACCCCTCCACTTT CASSVTGGAGNSPLHF
. TRBJ2-5 TRBD2 TRBV5-1 TGCGCCAGCAGCTTGGATCAAGCGGGGACTCGAGAGACCCAGTACTTC CASSLDQAGTRETQYF
. TRBJ2-5 . TRBV3-1/TRBV3-2 TGTGCCAGCAGCCGGGTCAGCGGGCTCCAAGAGACCCAGTACTTC CASSRVSGLQETQYF
. TRBJ1-4 . TRBV27 TGTGCCAGCAGTTTACAGGGGTACGATGAAAAACTGTTTTTT CASSLQGYDEKLFF
. TRBJ2-6 . TRBV19 TGTGCCAGTAGTATTGGGCAGGGGCTAAGCTCTGGGGCCAACGTCCTGACTTTC CASSIGQGLSSGANVLTF
. TRBJ2-2 . TRBV6-5 TGTGCCAGCAGTCTAATCTCGGGGAACACCGGGGAGCTGTTTTTT CASSLISGNTGELFF
. TRBJ1-1 . TRBV7-2 TGTGCCAGCAGCTTAGGAGCCGCCTTCGCTGAAGCTTTCTTT CASSLGAAFAEAFF
. TRBJ1-2 . TRBV12-3/TRBV12-4 TGTGCCAGCACCAAAGGGACTGTCGGCTACACCTTC CASTKGTVGYTF
once TRBJ2-2 TRBD1 TRBV5-1 TGCGCCAGCAGCCGTGGACAGGCGAACACCGGGGAGCTGTTTTTT CASSRGQANTGELFF
. TRBJ2-3 . TRBV7-3 TGTGCCAGCAGCTTAACCGGGGGACGCACAGATACGCAGTATTTT CASSLTGGRTDTQYF
. TRBJ1-3 . TRBV6-5 TGTGCCAGCAGGCCGGGAGCAGTGGTGAACACCATATATTTT CASRPGAVVNTIYF
. TRBJ2-7 TRBD1 TRBV7-2 TGTGCCAGCAGCGACGGGACAGGGGCCTACGAGCAGTACTTC CASSDGTGAYEQYF
. TRBJ1-1 TRBD1 TRBV19 TGTGCCAGTGCGGCCGGGGGGACAGGGATGAACACTGAAGCTTTCTTT CASAAGGTGMNTEAFF
. TRBJ1-4 TRBD1 TRBV4-1 TGCGCCAGCAGCCCCCGCCGGGACAGCCAGCTTGAAAAACTGTTTTTT CASSPRRDSQLEKLFF
. TRBJ2-5 TRBD2 TRBV18 TGTGCCAGCTCCCCTAGCGGACAAGAGACCCAGTACTTC CASSPSGQETQYF
. TRBJ1-2 TRBD1 TRBV5-4 TGTGCCAGCAGCTCAACACGGGCGGGACAGGGTACCTTCTATGGCTACACCTTC CASSSTRAGQGTFYGYTF
. TRBJ2-7 TRBD2 TRBV20-1 TGCAGTGCTAGTAGCCTAGCGGGGGGGCCCGATGAGCAGTACTTC CSASSLAGGPDEQYF
. TRBJ1-1 . TRBV11-3 TGTGCCAGCAGCTTAGGATCGCCAGGGAGGACTGAAGCTTTCTTT CASSLGSPGRTEAFF
. TRBJ1-1 . TRBV19 TGTGCCAGTAGTATAGAAGGGGTAGGCACTGAAGCTTTCTTT CASSIEGVGTEAFF
. TRBJ1-1 . TRBV10-3 TGTGCCATCAGTGACCGGAACACTGAAGCTTTCTTT CAISDRNTEAFF
. TRBJ2-3 . TRBV7-2 TGTGCCAGCAGCCTCTTCACAGGTGCAGTCACAGATACGCAGTATTTT CASSLFTGAVTDTQYF
once TRBJ1-5 TRBD1 TRBV19 TGTGCCACCTCGCCGGGACAGGGAGGGGTAATCAGCCTAGCCCAGCATTTT CATSPGQGGVISLAQHF
. TRBJ2-7 . TRBV19 TGTGCCAGTAGTCGTCCGAGGGGGGGCTCGGACGAGCAGTACTTC CASSRPRGGSDEQYF
. TRBJ2-7 . TRBV10-1 TGCGCCAGCAGTGATGTGGAGGGACCGCCCTACGAGCAGTACTTC CASSDVEGPPYEQYF
. TRBJ2-3 TRBD2 TRBV5-1 TGCGCCAGCAGCTTAGGGATACTAGCGGGTCGGAGCACAGATACGCAGTATTTT CASSLGILAGRSTDTQYF
. TRBJ1-2 TRBD1 TRBV27 TGTGCCAGCAGTGGTTCCGGACAGGGGGCAAGTGGCTACACCTTC CASSGSGQGASGYTF
. TRBJ1-1 . TRBV21-1 TGTGCCAGCAGCAAAGCGCGGGCACCCGGACCTGAGAACACTGAAGCTTTCTTT CASSKARAPGPENTEAFF
. TRBJ1-4 TRBD1 TRBV5-1 TGCGCCAGCCGGGACAGTAATGAAAAACTGTTTTTT CASRDSNEKLFF
once TRBJ1-1 TRBD1 TRBV2 TGTGCCCGTCGACGGGACAGGGGAGGGGAAGACACTGAAGCTTTCTTT CARRRDRGGEDTEAFF
. TRBJ2-7 . TRBV4-3 TGCGCCAGCAGCCAAGATCGGGAGTACTACGAGCAGTACTTC CASSQDREYYEQYF
. TRBJ2-7 . TRBV11-3 TGTGCCAGCAGCCTATCCCAGGGTTACGAGCAGTACTTC CASSLSQGYEQYF
. TRBJ2-7 . TRBV30 TGTGCCTGGAGCGTAGGGTCTTGGGGGCGGATGTCCTACGAGCAGTACTTC CAWSVGSWGRMSYEQYF
. TRBJ2-7 . TRBV29-1 TGCAGCGTATTGCCTTACAGGGACAACGAGCAGTACTTC CSVLPYRDNEQYF
. TRBJ2-2 TRBD2 TRBV5-1 TGCGCCAGCAGCCCGCGGGAGTCCGGGGAGCTGTTTTTT CASSPRESGELFF
. TRBJ1-1 . TRBV5-1 TGCGCCAGCAGCGACGGAGGATTGGGCACTGAAGCTTTCTTT CASSDGGLGTEAFF
few TRBJ2-1 TRBD1 TRBV18 TGTGCCAGCTCACCACGGGGACAGGGGGTCCCTACGTTGCAGTTCTTC CASSPRGQGVPTLQFF
few TRBJ2-1 TRBD1 TRBV20-1 TGCAGTGCTATTGACAGGGTCTCCTACAATGAGCAGTTCTTC CSAIDRVSYNEQFF
. TRBJ1-1 . TRBV3-1/TRBV3-2 TGTGCCAGCAGCCAAAGTGCAGGGATGAACACTGAAGCTTTCTTT CASSQSAGMNTEAFF
. TRBJ2-6 TRBD1 TRBV18 TGTGCCAGCTCACCGGGGACAGGAATCTCTGGGGCCAACGTCCTGACTTTC CASSPGTGISGANVLTF
. TRBJ2-1 TRBD2 TRBV7-3 TGTGCCAGCAGCTCCACGGGCGGGAGGCTTTACAATGAGCAGTTCTTC CASSSTGGRLYNEQFF
. TRBJ1-6 TRBD1 TRBV19 TGTGCCAGTAGGGAAAACAGGGGTTTCGAACCCCTCCACTTT CASRENRGFEPLHF
. TRBJ1-2 TRBD1 TRBV3-1/TRBV3-2 TGTGCCAGCAGCCAAATGACAGGGGGCTCTGGCTACACCTTC CASSQMTGGSGYTF
. TRBJ1-2 . TRBV28 TGTGCCAGCAGTCCCAGGTTAGGCTACACCTTC CASSPRLGYTF
. TRBJ2-1 TRBD2 TRBV5-1 TGCGCCAGCAGCCTGGGAGGACTAGCGGCTTACAATGAGCAGTTCTTC CASSLGGLAAYNEQFF
. TRBJ2-1 . TRBV7-9 TGTGCCAGCAGCCCCGGCAGCGCCCTCTCCTACAATGAGCAGTTCTTC CASSPGSALSYNEQFF
. TRBJ1-2 TRBD1 TRBV5-6 TGTGCCAGCTCCTCCGGGACAGAGATATATGGCTACACCTTC CASSSGTEIYGYTF